What follows are 18 T cell receptor beta chains derived from one specimen sequenced in a study of T-cell reconstitution after alpha-beta-depleted transplantation in children. TCRbeta library preparation incorporated unique molecular identifiers. TCRdb reanalysed the PCR reads using MiXCR and keeps one entry per CDR3 protein. This table holds around 16,000 distinct CDR3 sequences, 7.7% found once. The sequencing here drew on PBMCs, mostly from graft donor cells, taken 60 days after TCRalphabeta/CD19-depleted stem cell transplant. These receptors all stem from a boy under two years old who had a stem cell transplant for Wiskott-Aldrich syndrome, so the T cells may come from the graft donor.

This clonotype was seen repeatedly, ten times or more. This chain joins TRBV7-9 and TRBJ1-1; D unresolved. Germline CDR1 SEHNR, CDR2 FQNEAQ (reference sequence). The V and J ends lost 2 bases and 8 bases respectively, with 12 bases between them. The CDR3 length is 13 residues. CDR3 nucleotide sequence: TGTGCCAGCAGCTTACGGTTCCCACCCGAAGCTTTCTTT. It codes for CASSLRFPPEAFF.

This clonotype was seen repeatedly, ten times or more. The chain carries TRBV2 and TRBJ1-5, with D hard to call. V gave up 7 bases and J gave up 2 bases, with 15 bases separating them. The CDR3 totals 15 residues. The V gene's germline CDR1 is SNHLY and CDR2 FYNNEI. CDR3 sequence: CASKRSGSGNQPQHF. For the CDR3, the DNA is TGTGCCAGCAAAAGATCCGGTAGTGGCAATCAGCCCCAGCATTTT.

This clonotype showed up many times. In DNA, the CDR3 is TGCAGTGCTAGAGATAGACAGGGTCTTCTGAGGGAGCAGTACTTC. As protein: CSARDRQGLLREQYF. The chain couples TRBV20-1 to TRBJ2-7, with TRBD1 identical over 7 bases. Germline V CDR1 and CDR2: DFQATT, SNEGSKA (reference sequence). This CDR3 region has 15 residues. V lost 0 bases and J lost 7; bases outside the gene matches: 12.

J is TRBJ1-1 and V is TRBV5-1, with D tentatively TRBD1 (5 bases). The CDR3 contains 12 residues. CDR1 SGHRS and CDR2 YFSETQ come from the germline V gene. V was shortened by 7 bases and J by 1 base, with 8 bases between the two germline ends. This CDR3 reads CASGAGNTEAFF. The CDR3 coding sequence is TGCGCCAGCGGGGCGGGGAACACTGAAGCTTTCTTT.

This clonotype has ten or more counts. The V and J genes are TRBV5-1 and TRBJ1-1; no reliable D call. The V and J ends lost 2 bases and 3 bases respectively, with 11 bases between them. The CDR3 covers 14 residues. CDR1 and CDR2 from the germline V gene are SGHRS and YFSETQ. CDR3: CASSFTREDTEAFF. Written as DNA, the CDR3 is TGCGCCAGCAGCTTTACAAGGGAAGACACTGAAGCTTTCTTT.

This clonotype was found many times. This chain uses TRBV6-2 or TRBV6-3 with TRBJ2-7, with a possible D match to TRBD2 (6 bases). CDR3 size: 14 residues. V was cut by 2 bases and J by 5 bases, with 13 bases left in between. CDR1 is MNHEY and CDR2 is SVGEGT in the germline V gene. CDR3 nucleotide sequence: TGTGCCAGCAGTTACGCCGGGAGACGGGACGAGCAGTACTTC. This translates into CASSYAGRRDEQYF.

By share of the sample, this clonotype is large. This chain links TRBV7-9 with TRBJ1-4, with D perhaps TRBD1 (5 bases). V was clipped by 3 bases and J by 0 bases, with 11 bases between them. The CDR3 consists of 16 residues. Germline lookup yields CDR1 SEHNR and CDR2 FQNEAQ (reference sequence). The CDR3 spells CASSFIQVATNEKLFF. CDR3 DNA: TGTGCCAGCAGCTTCATACAGGTTGCAACTAATGAAAAACTGTTTTTT.

This clonotype came up many times. The rearrangement links TRBV29-1 to TRBJ2-7; D unresolved. V was cut by 7 bases and J by 3 bases, with 10 bases left in between. The CDR3 is 11 amino acids. Looked up from germline, CDR1 is SQVTM and CDR2 is ANQGSEA. The CDR3 DNA reads as TGCAGCGGCTCGACATTCTACGAGCAGTACTTC. Encoded protein: CSGSTFYEQYF.

This clonotype was observed at least ten times. J is TRBJ2-3 and V is TRBV24-1, with D perhaps matching TRBD2 (5 bases). V lost 4 bases, J lost 0 bases, and 16 bases lay in between. Germline-derived CDR1 and CDR2 are KGHDR and SFDVKD. CDR3 length equals 17 residues. CDR3 region: CATSDLTSGSSTDTQYF. The CDR3 coding sequence is TGTGCCACCAGTGACCTCACAAGCGGATCTAGCACAGATACGCAGTATTTT.

This clonotype occurred a few times. Given a much more abundant clone one base away, this may be a read error. Here the CDR3 DNA reads TGTGCCGGCAGCCCCGCGACAGGGGTTGACTACGAGCAGTACTTC. Translated: CAGSPATGVDYEQYF. The V call is TRBV7-9, the J call TRBJ2-7; 8 bases are shared with TRBD1. Germline V gene data show CDR1 as SEHNR and CDR2 as FQNEAQ (reference sequence). The CDR3 totals 15 residues.

This clonotype was seen many times. The chain recombines TRBV27 with TRBJ2-1; the D gene could be TRBD1 or TRBD2 (6 bases each). This CDR3 has 15 amino acids. The germline gives CDR1 MNHEY, CDR2 SMNVEV (reference sequence). With 2 bases removed from V and 8 bases from J, the gap between germline ends came to 16 bases. The CDR3 sequence: CASSLPPSGADEQFF. The CDR3 DNA reads TGTGCCAGCAGTTTACCCCCCTCGGGGGCCGATGAGCAGTTCTTC.

This clonotype was recorded many times. The chain employs TRBV28 and TRBJ1-2; possibly TRBD1 for D (5 bases). The CDR3 runs 15 residues. Germline values: CDR1 MDHEN, CDR2 SYDVKM. V was pared by 7 bases and J by 2 bases, with 17 bases between. The CDR3 spells CASIRGGDYNYGYTF. CDR3 in DNA: TGTGCCAGCATTCGAGGAGGGGATTACAACTATGGCTACACCTTC.

This chain links TRBV5-1 with TRBJ1-1, with D unclear. The CDR3 runs 14 residues. Germline lookup yields CDR1 SGHRS and CDR2 YFSETQ. V lost 5 bases and J 1 base, leaving 12 bases between the germline ends. In DNA, the CDR3 is TGCGCCAGCAGTTCCCGACTGAAGAACACTGAAGCTTTCTTT. Its translation: CASSSRLKNTEAFF. Full variable domain (outside the CDR3, taken from reference TRBV5-1 and TRBJ1-1): KAGVTQTPRYLIKTRGQQVTLSCSPISGHRSVSWYQQTPGQGLQFLFEYFSETQRNKGNFPGRFSGRQFSNSRSEMNVSTLELGDSALYLCASSSRLKNTEAFFGQGTRLTVV.

A few counts support this clonotype. V and J are TRBV20-1 and TRBJ2-6; TRBD1 aligns across 11 bases. In germline, CDR1 is DFQATT, CDR2 SNEGSKA (reference sequence). The CDR3 runs 16 residues. The J segment lost 1 base and the V segment lost 6 bases, leaving 5 bases of the junction unmatched. CDR3 loop: CSALDRGRSGANVLTF. The CDR3 DNA reads TGCAGTGCCCTGGACAGGGGGCGATCTGGGGCCAACGTCCTGACTTTC.

This clonotype was observed at least ten times. This rearrangement joins TRBV18 to TRBJ2-7; D is ambiguous. The V gene lost 2 bases and the J gene lost 0 bases, with 8 bases spanning the gap. Germline values: CDR1 KGHSH, CDR2 LQKENI. The CDR3 has 14 residues. The CDR3, as DNA: TGTGCCAGCTCACCATCTCAGAGCTCCTACGAGCAGTACTTC. Translation gives CASSPSQSSYEQYF.

The J gene is TRBJ1-1, the V gene TRBV7-8; tentative D call: TRBD1 (5 bases). This CDR3 has 16 residues. Germline loops: CDR1 SGHVS, CDR2 FQNEAQ. Between the trimmed V and J ends, which lost 5 bases and 0 bases, there was a span of 16 bases. CDR3 in DNA: TGTGCCAGCAGCCCTATCGGGGCCTATATGAACACTGAAGCTTTCTTT. This translates into CASSPIGAYMNTEAFF.

This clonotype has a count of ten or more. The V and J genes are TRBV29-1 and TRBJ2-7; TRBD2 matches 12 bases. Trimming at V came to 6 bases and at J to 4 bases, leaving 16 bases not matched to a gene. The length of the CDR3 is 17 residues. The germline V gene has CDR1 SQVTM and CDR2 ANQGSEA. CDR3 sequence (DNA): TGCAGCGTCCTAATCCTAGCGGGAGGGCCGCTTTGTTACGAGCAGTACTTC. This encodes CSVLILAGGPLCYEQYF.

This clonotype was counted a few times. The chain combines TRBV7-2 with TRBJ1-2, with D perhaps TRBD1 (6 bases). This CDR3 has 13 residues. The germline V and J ends were trimmed by 2 bases and 4 bases, with 8 bases remaining between them. CDR1 is SGHTA and CDR2 is FQGNSA in the germline V gene. The CDR3 coding sequence is TGTGCCAGCAGCTTACAACAGGGCTATGGCTACACCTTC. This gives the protein CASSLQQGYGYTF.